The clone carrying this TCR beta chain has only one observation. The antigen is undetermined. The source of the sample is a study of T cell responses to AZD1222 COVID-19 vaccine. This CDR3 spans 13 amino acids. The germline CDR1 and CDR2 sequences are SGDLS and YYNGEE. V lost 0 bases and J lost 7, with 10 bases in between. Study results and limitations: Spike-wide coverage was observed for vaccine-associated CD4 TCRs, with dominant responses at 160-218 and 743-854. Increases in Spike-specific TCR breadth and depth were seen after two AZD1222 doses.

Clones were read by immunoSEQ multiplex PCR, and TCRdb kept only the in-frame ones, dropping some. The data show 150,000 to 200,000 clones, around 93% seen once. The sequencing used peripheral blood, collected on day 0 of AZD1222 vaccination. The chain combines TRBV9 with TRBJ1-1, with D maybe TRBD1 (5 bases). The sequence was collected from an adult in good health. The CDR3 loop is CASSVEEGLEAFF. In nucleotides, the CDR3 is TGTGCCAGCAGCGTAGAAGAGGGACTTGAAGCTTTCTTT. Complete variable domain (other parts from reference TRBV9 and TRBJ1-1): DSGVTQTPKHLITATGQRVTLRCSPRSGDLSVYWYQQSLDQGLQFLIQYYNGEERAKGNILERFSAQQFPDLHSELNLSSLELGDSALYFCASSVEEGLEAFFGQGTRLTVV.